The 9 T cell receptor beta chains presented below share a single source sample, sequenced in a study of T cells after yellow fever vaccination. TCRdb ran MiXCR on the 5' RACE reads and lists one entry per CDR3 protein. Of more than 250,000 distinct CDR3 sequences in the sample, around 6.8% were seen once. Sequenced material: PBMCs, taken around 45 days after the first yellow fever vaccination. Receptors were obtained from a man aged 18 to 35 who received the YFV17D yellow fever vaccine.

This clonotype was found a few times. The V gene is TRBV10-3, the J gene TRBJ2-2; D might be TRBD2 (6 bases). There are 15 residues in the CDR3. Looked up from germline, CDR1 is ENHRY and CDR2 is SYGVKD. V dropped 10 bases and J dropped 5 bases, with 20 bases sitting between them. The CDR3 bases are TGTGCCACCATAGGGGAGGAAGTGGAAACCGGGGAGCTGTTTTTT. Encoded protein: CATIGEEVETGELFF.

This clonotype was picked up many times. The chain employs TRBV5-1 and TRBJ2-7, with TRBD2 as a possible D gene (5 bases). The CDR3 consists of 16 residues. The V and J ends lost 3 bases and 3 bases respectively, with 19 bases between them. CDR1 and CDR2 (germline): SGHRS, YFSETQ. CDR3 nucleotide sequence: TGCGCCAGCAGCTCTAGCCCGACGGAACGTTTCTACGAGCAGTACTTC. Its translation: CASSSSPTERFYEQYF.

The chain uses TRBV24-1 and TRBJ2-3; no definite D call. V was pared by 6 bases and J by 6 bases, with 12 bases between. Germline CDR1 KGHDR, CDR2 SFDVKD. The CDR3 extends over 13 amino acids. The CDR3 DNA reads TGTGCCACCAGTCCCTTCAACGGGGATACGCAGTATTTT. It encodes CATSPFNGDTQYF.

The gene calls are TRBV20-1 and TRBJ2-1; tentative D call: TRBD2 (6 bases). The ends were cut back, 0 bases at V and 6 bases at J, with 12 bases in the middle. There are 14 residues in the CDR3. Germline V gene data show CDR1 as DFQATT and CDR2 as SNEGSKA (reference sequence). The CDR3 reads CSARDQLATNEQFF. The CDR3 nucleotides read TGCAGTGCTAGAGATCAACTAGCCACCAATGAGCAGTTCTTC.

A few counts support this clonotype. This chain joins TRBV12-3 or TRBV12-4 and TRBJ2-2; no clear D gene. The CDR3 length is 15 residues. V was pared by 1 base and J by 2 bases, with 8 bases between. CDR3 protein: CASSLVTENTGELFF. The CDR3 DNA sequence: TGTGCCAGCAGTTTAGTCACAGAAAACACCGGGGAGCTGTTTTTT.

This clonotype was seen a handful of times. This chain links TRBV6-2 or TRBV6-3 with TRBJ1-1; 8 bases agree with TRBD1. In germline, CDR1 is MNHEY, CDR2 SVGEGT. V lost 5 bases and J lost 5; bases outside the gene matches: 7. This CDR3 comprises 14 residues. CDR3 amino acids: CASSRDRTGTEAFF. Here the CDR3 DNA reads TGTGCCAGCAGTCGGGACAGGACGGGGACTGAAGCTTTCTTT.

This chain links TRBV9 with TRBJ1-2, with D perhaps TRBD1 (6 bases). V was cut by 0 bases and J by 3 bases, with 15 bases left in between. This CDR3 has 16 residues. The germline V gene encodes CDR1 SGDLS and CDR2 YYNGEE. CDR3 DNA: TGTGCCAGCAGCGTAGATGCGATCTGGACAGACTATGGCTACACCTTC. It yields the protein CASSVDAIWTDYGYTF. Full variable domain (rest looked up from reference TRBV9 and TRBJ1-2): DSGVTQTPKHLITATGQRVTLRCSPRSGDLSVYWYQQSLDQGLQFLIQYYNGEERAKGNILERFSAQQFPDLHSELNLSSLELGDSALYFCASSVDAIWTDYGYTFGSGTRLTVV.

This clonotype was found many times. V and J are TRBV6-2 or TRBV6-3 and TRBJ2-1, with 7 bases lining up with TRBD1. Germline trimming cut 6 bases from V and 0 bases from J; bases unmatched to any gene: 8. In germline, CDR1 is MNHEY, CDR2 SVGEGT. The CDR3 is 16 residues long. The CDR3 DNA reads as TGTGCCAGCAGAACGATACAGGGGAGCTCCTACAATGAGCAGTTCTTC. Translation gives CASRTIQGSSYNEQFF.

The gene calls are TRBV7-9 and TRBJ2-4; possibly TRBD2 for D (6 bases). Trimming removed 8 bases from V and 0 bases from J, with 14 bases in between. Germline lookup yields CDR1 SEHNR and CDR2 FQNEAQ (reference sequence). The CDR3 consists of 15 residues. CDR3 sequence reads: CASGSPGVAKNIQYF. CDR3 bases: TGTGCCAGCGGCTCCCCGGGGGTAGCCAAAAACATTCAGTACTTC.